This TCR beta chain originates from a study of blood T cell repertoires in COVID-19. Study-wide context: COVID-19 samples, acute and convalescent, were from the United States, Italy and Spain. T cells, B-cell-depleted T cells, or PBMCs supplied cDNA or gDNA.

In terms of age and location, participants ranged from about 18 to 90 years and lived in about 25 US areas. All exposed participants met a person with COVID-19 within 2 weeks before entering the study. This clone occurred a few times. Libraries were prepared by immunoSEQ multiplex PCR; TCRdb keeps only in-frame clonotypes and omits some of them. The data hold about 300,000 clones, with 89% observed a single time. The CDR3 covers 13 residues. From germline, CDR1 is MNHEY and CDR2 SVGAGI. J was trimmed by 2 bases and V by 10 bases; bases with no gene match: 6. The sequencing input was PBMCs or T cells enriched from blood (not recorded which). This TCR was sampled from a woman in her forties or fifties who had been exposed to COVID-19. The chain combines TRBV6-5 with TRBJ2-7, with 9 nucleotides matching TRBD1. The CDR3 spells CAIRDRVTYEQYF. Here the CDR3 DNA reads TGTGCCATCCGGGACAGGGTTACCTACGAGCAGTACTTC.